This TCR beta chain was documented in a study of blood T cell repertoires in COVID-19. The CDR3 runs 15 residues. Germline loops: CDR1 SNHLY, CDR2 FYNNEI. The V segment lost 6 bases and the J segment 4 bases; nucleotides outside the gene matches: 6. This clone was observed a few times. The repertoire was sequenced with immunoSEQ multiplex PCR; TCRdb's copy has only in-frame clones and lacks some. Of 150,000 to 200,000 clones in the sample, roughly 87% were seen once. Sequencing was performed on peripheral blood. This chain connects TRBV2 to TRBJ2-3, with 11 bases fitting TRBD2. The source of this sequence is a woman aged 70 to 79 with COVID-19, enrolled during active disease. The CDR3 region has the DNA TGTGCCAGCAGATTACTAGCGGGAGTTGCAGATACGCAGTATTTT. The encoded protein is CASRLLAGVADTQYF.